Below, 32 T cell receptor beta chains from the same sample are listed, as sequenced in a study of shared clonotypes between healthy human individuals. The method was immunoSEQ multiplex PCR; TCRdb's version includes in-frame clones alone and lacks a portion of them. The data contain 800,000 to 1,200,000 clones, 75% to 85% of them singletons. The sample consisted of memory CD4+ T cells from PBMCs. Subset specified: CD45RA-negative fraction. The origin of the receptors is a man aged 18 to 30 in good health. Some clones in this sample may be carry-over from other donors' samples.

The rearrangement joins TRBV6-1 to TRBJ1-1; 7 bases match TRBD1. Germline V CDR1 and CDR2: MNHNS, SASEGT. Trimming took 5 bases from V and 4 from J; bases not matched to a gene: 4. CDR3 length: 13 residues. The CDR3 reads CASSQQGRTEAFF. Here the CDR3 DNA reads TGTGCCAGCAGTCAACAGGGGCGCACTGAAGCTTTCTTT.

On this clone: Possible read error: a much larger clone is one base away. The rearrangement uses TRBV25-1 and TRBJ1-1; D call uncertain. Trimming cost V 7 bases and J 1 base, with 4 bases left between them. This CDR3 spans 11 amino acids. Germline assignment: CDR1 MGHDK and CDR2 SYGVNS. The CDR3 DNA is TGTGCCAGCACCAGGAACACTGAAGCTTTCTTT. Translating gives CASTRNTEAFF.

The chain recombines TRBV18 with TRBJ2-2, with 7 bases matching TRBD1. This CDR3 comprises 17 residues. Germline lookup yields CDR1 KGHSH and CDR2 LQKENI. V was pared by 4 bases and J by 1 base, with 9 bases of the junction left unmatched. CDR3 DNA sequence: TGTGCCAGCTCACTCTTTAAGACAGGGAGGAACACCGGGGAGCTGTTTTTT. It encodes CASSLFKTGRNTGELFF.

J is TRBJ2-4 and V is TRBV7-2, with TRBD2 identical over 12 bases. The V and J ends lost 5 bases and 5 bases, in that order; junction bases with no gene match: 4. The CDR3 sequence is 15 residues long. CDR1 and CDR2 from the germline V gene are SGHTA and FQGNSA. CDR3 in DNA: TGTGCCAGCAGCCTAGGACTAGCGGGACAAAACATTCAGTACTTC. It codes for CASSLGLAGQNIQYF. Supplemented by reference TRBV7-2 and TRBJ2-4, the full variable domain reads GAGVSQSPSNKVTEKGKDVELRCDPISGHTALYWYRQSLGQGLEFLIYFQGNSAPDKSGLPSDRFSAERTGGSVSTLTIQRTQQEDSAVYLCASSLGLAGQNIQYFGAGTRLSVL.

J is TRBJ2-7 and V is TRBV11-2, with D perhaps matching TRBD2 (5 bases). Deletions cut 10 bases from V and 4 bases from J, with 17 bases between. The CDR3 contains 13 residues. Germline assignment: CDR1 SGHAT and CDR2 FQNNGV. The CDR3: CATTHSGKYEQYF. Written as DNA, the CDR3 is TGTGCCACCACCCACAGCGGAAAGTACGAGCAGTACTTC.

J is TRBJ2-1 and V is TRBV19; no definite D call. Trimming shortened V by 8 bases and J by 0 bases, and 8 bases separated the two germline ends. The CDR3 contains 13 residues. Germline V CDR1 and CDR2: LNHDA, SQIVND (reference sequence). CDR3 in amino acids: CASEKDSYNEQFF. DNA for the CDR3: TGTGCCAGTGAGAAGGACTCCTACAATGAGCAGTTCTTC.

The CDR3 region is CASSEGLDGKTQYF. In DNA, the CDR3 is TGTGCCAGCAGTGAAGGGCTAGACGGAAAGACCCAGTACTTC. The J gene is TRBJ2-5, the V gene TRBV6-1; D is unresolved. The V and J ends lost 1 base and 6 bases respectively, with 12 bases between them. Germline CDR1 is MNHNS and CDR2 is SASEGT. The length of the CDR3 is 14 residues.

The CDR3 loop is CANPTGEGIYGYTF. The DNA of the CDR3 is TGTGCCAACCCGACGGGAGAGGGGATCTATGGCTACACCTTC. The chain joins TRBV28 to TRBJ1-2, with D maybe TRBD1 (5 bases). Between the trimmed V and J ends, which lost 10 bases and 4 bases, there was a span of 19 bases. The V gene's germline CDR1 is MDHEN and CDR2 SYDVKM. The length of the CDR3 is 14 residues.

The chain is built from TRBV29-1 and TRBJ2-5, with 7 positions matching TRBD1. Per germline, CDR1 SQVTM and CDR2 ANQGSEA. The CDR3 sequence is 13 residues long. V lost 3 bases and J lost 5; bases outside the gene matches: 6. The CDR3 here is CSVDRVRGETQYF. In nucleotides, the CDR3 is TGCAGCGTTGACAGGGTCAGGGGGGAGACCCAGTACTTC.

This clone was seen only a few times. The V gene is TRBV2, the J gene TRBJ2-5, with D perhaps TRBD2 (7 bases). Germline lookup yields CDR1 SNHLY and CDR2 FYNNEI. CDR3 size: 15 residues. Trimming cost V 4 bases and J 6 bases, with 18 bases left between them. CDR3 DNA sequence: TGTGCCAGCAGTGCGGGGGGAGGGGGTCGGCAGACCCAGTACTTC. Translating gives CASSAGGGGRQTQYF.

J is TRBJ2-3 and V is TRBV29-1; 8 bases map to TRBD1. The J segment lost 4 bases and the V segment lost 6 bases, leaving 3 bases of the junction unmatched. CDR3 size: 12 residues. Germline V lookup: CDR1 SQVTM, CDR2 ANQGSEA. Here the CDR3 reads CSVLQGADTQYF. The CDR3 DNA sequence: TGCAGCGTCCTACAGGGGGCAGATACGCAGTATTTT.

V and J are TRBV7-2 and TRBJ2-2; 9 nucleotides agree with TRBD2. The V gene's germline CDR1 is SGHTA and CDR2 FQGNSA. V was pared by 10 bases and J by 8 bases, with 14 bases of the junction left unmatched. This CDR3 has 15 residues. The CDR3 region has the DNA TGTGCCACCATAATGACTAGCGGTCGGGGAGGGGAGCTGTTTTTT. Protein: CATIMTSGRGGELFF.

This clone has just one count. The chain joins TRBV5-1 to TRBJ2-5; 11 bases align to TRBD2. Gene TRBJ2-7 matches the end of the DNA better, so the J call may be wrong. This CDR3 is 15 amino acids long. Looked up from germline, CDR1 is SGHRS and CDR2 is YFSETQ. The CDR3 reads CASSLELAGAVEQYF. Here the CDR3 DNA reads TGCGCCAGCAGCTTGGAACTAGCGGGAGCGGTCGAGCAGTACTTC.

This clone showed up just a few times. The rearrangement joins TRBV5-1 to TRBJ2-5; the D gene is possibly TRBD1 (6 bases). This CDR3 is built from 13 residues. V lost 5 bases and J 5 bases, leaving 13 bases between the germline ends. Germline CDR1 is SGHRS and CDR2 is YFSETQ. The CDR3 protein is CASSRGQMETQYF. CDR3 DNA sequence: TGCGCCAGCAGTCGTGGACAGATGGAGACCCAGTACTTC. Full variable domain (rest looked up from reference TRBV5-1 and TRBJ2-5): KAGVTQTPRYLIKTRGQQVTLSCSPISGHRSVSWYQQTPGQGLQFLFEYFSETQRNKGNFPGRFSGRQFSNSRSEMNVSTLELGDSALYLCASSRGQMETQYFGPGTRLLVL.

The chain employs TRBV2 and TRBJ1-3; D unresolved. Germline V CDR1 and CDR2: SNHLY, FYNNEI. This CDR3 region has 17 residues. With 5 bases removed from V and 2 bases from J, the gap between germline ends came to 19 bases. The CDR3, as DNA: TGTGCCAGCAGTACAGACGGACTCTCCTTCACTGGAAACACCATATATTTT. Residues: CASSTDGLSFTGNTIYF.

The chain links TRBV11-3 to TRBJ2-7, with 10 bases that match TRBD2. Germline V lookup: CDR1 SGHNT, CDR2 YENEEA. This CDR3 region has 16 residues. Trimming cost V 5 bases and J 3 bases; bases outside gene matches: 10. CDR3 sequence: CASSLLGLAEGYEQYF. In DNA form, the CDR3 reads TGTGCCAGCAGCCTCCTCGGACTAGCGGAGGGCTACGAGCAGTACTTC.

DNA of the CDR3: TGTGCCAGCATCCCGCGGGCGGGCACCGGGGAGCTGTTTTTT. Its translation: CASIPRAGTGELFF. The chain joins TRBV2 to TRBJ2-2; possibly TRBD2 for D (5 bases). This CDR3 has 14 residues. The V gene's germline CDR1 is SNHLY and CDR2 FYNNEI. Trimming removed 7 bases from V and 4 bases from J, with 13 bases in between.

V is TRBV14 and J is TRBJ2-7, with 9 nucleotides matching TRBD1. The ends lost 6 bases at V and 6 bases at J; junction bases unmatched: 12. This CDR3 has 15 residues. Germline V gene sequence: CDR1 SGHDN, CDR2 FVKESK. Written as DNA, the CDR3 is TGTGCCAGCAGACGTACCGGGACAGGGCTACTCGAGCAGTACTTC. This codes for CASRRTGTGLLEQYF.

The chain employs TRBV4-1 and TRBJ2-2; 12 bases agree with TRBD1. CDR3 length equals 15 residues. Trimming removed 8 bases from V and 8 bases from J; junction bases left unmatched: 9. Germline assignment: CDR1 MGHRA and CDR2 YSYEKL. CDR3 loop: CASEPGQGARGELFF. CDR3 coding DNA: TGCGCCAGCGAACCGGGACAGGGGGCAAGAGGGGAGCTGTTTTTT.

The V gene is TRBV5-4, the J gene TRBJ2-2; perhaps TRBD2 as D (5 bases). CDR1 is SGHNT, CDR2 YYREEE, per germline (reference sequence). Trimming stripped 4 bases from V and 8 bases from J, with 12 bases between. The CDR3 runs 13 residues. The CDR3 sequence: CASSPETRGELFF. CDR3 DNA sequence: TGTGCCAGCAGCCCAGAAACTAGGGGGGAGCTGTTTTTT.

This clone was recorded a few times. At the DNA level, this CDR3 is encoded by other sequences in the same sample as well. V usage is TRBV5-4 and J usage is TRBJ2-3; 13 positions agree with TRBD2. The V gene end was trimmed by 3 bases and the J gene end by 3 bases; junction bases not matched to a gene: 4. The CDR3 consists of 16 residues. Germline assignment: CDR1 SGHNT and CDR2 YYREEE (reference sequence). The CDR3 sequence is CASSWGLAGSTDTQYF. The CDR3 DNA reads TGTGCCAGCAGCTGGGGACTAGCGGGGTCGACAGATACGCAGTATTTT.

This chain uses TRBV28 with TRBJ1-1, with D uncertain. The germline gives CDR1 MDHEN, CDR2 SYDVKM. The CDR3 totals 12 residues. Deletions cut 3 bases from V and 6 bases from J, with 8 bases between. The CDR3 region is CASSLAGPEAFF. The CDR3 DNA is TGTGCCAGCAGTTTGGCTGGCCCTGAAGCTTTCTTT. Variable domain in full (rest from reference TRBV28 and TRBJ1-1): DVKVTQSSRYLVKRTGEKVFLECVQDMDHENMFWYRQDPGLGLRLIYFSYDVKMKEKGDIPEGYSVSREKKERFSLILESASTNQTSMYLCASSLAGPEAFFGQGTRLTVV.

This clone appeared a few times. The chain carries TRBV7-2 and TRBJ1-2; D not resolved. Trimming removed 2 bases at V and 4 bases at J, with 5 bases between. The CDR3 spans 12 residues. The germline V gene has CDR1 SGHTA and CDR2 FQGNSA. CDR3 sequence: CASSLQRYGYTF. CDR3 in DNA: TGTGCCAGCAGCTTACAGCGCTATGGCTACACCTTC. The entire variable domain, with the rest obtained from reference TRBV7-2 and TRBJ1-2, is as follows: GAGVSQSPSNKVTEKGKDVELRCDPISGHTALYWYRQSLGQGLEFLIYFQGNSAPDKSGLPSDRFSAERTGGSVSTLTIQRTQQEDSAVYLCASSLQRYGYTFGSGTRLTVV.

The chain has TRBV11-2 and TRBJ1-1; D gene unclear. V gave up 0 bases and J gave up 7 bases, with 15 bases separating them. Per germline, CDR1 SGHAT and CDR2 FQNNGV. CDR3 length: 15 residues. CDR3: CASSLDLRKVGEAFF. CDR3 bases: TGTGCCAGCAGCTTAGATCTGAGGAAAGTGGGTGAAGCTTTCTTT.

The chain couples TRBV5-6 to TRBJ2-5; 8 positions agree with TRBD2. The CDR3 consists of 14 residues. From germline, CDR1 is SGHDT and CDR2 YYEEEE. Unmatched junction bases numbered 4, after V lost 5 bases and J lost 1 base. The CDR3 DNA follows: TGTGCCAGCAGTAGTCTAGCGGGCCAAGAGACCCAGTACTTC. It yields the protein CASSSLAGQETQYF.

The rearrangement links TRBV7-8 to TRBJ2-5; TRBD1 agrees at 8 bases. Germline V gene sequence: CDR1 SGHVS, CDR2 FQNEAQ. The CDR3 loop spans 15 amino acids. V lost 4 bases, J lost 4 bases, and 8 bases stayed unmatched. The CDR3 DNA follows: TGTGCCAGCAGCTGGACAGGGATGAGGGGAGAGACCCAGTACTTC. Translated, it gives CASSWTGMRGETQYF.

The gene calls are TRBV6-1 and TRBJ2-7; 13 bases fit TRBD2. The CDR3 is made up of 16 amino acids. Trimming cost V 0 bases and J 9 bases; bases outside gene matches: 8. CDR1 and CDR2 from the germline V gene are MNHNS and SASEGT. The CDR3 DNA follows: TGTGCCAGCAGTGAAGCGCGGACTAGCGGGAGCCCCCGGCAGTACTTC. Its translation is CASSEARTSGSPRQYF.

J is TRBJ1-5 and V is TRBV6-1, with D uncertain. The V end lost 3 bases, the J end lost 4 bases, and 13 bases lay between the germline ends. Germline V gives CDR1 MNHNS, CDR2 SASEGT. This CDR3 is 15 amino acids long. The CDR3: CASSETPGSNQPQHF. CDR3 bases: TGTGCCAGCAGTGAGACACCCGGGTCAAATCAGCCCCAGCATTTT.

J is TRBJ2-1 and V is TRBV7-6; a possible D gene is TRBD2 (6 bases). Germline V gene lookup returns CDR1 SGHVS and CDR2 FNYEAQ. The CDR3 is 16 residues long. Trimming left V 5 bases short and J 1 base short, with 15 bases between. In DNA, the CDR3 is TGTGCCAGCAGCCACACTGGAGGGAAATCCTACAATGAGCAGTTCTTC. Translated, it gives CASSHTGGKSYNEQFF.

This chain joins TRBV5-1 and TRBJ2-3; 8 bases agree with TRBD1. CDR3 size: 16 residues. CDR1 is SGHRS, CDR2 YFSETQ, per germline. Losses at the gene ends were 4 bases for V and 0 bases for J; bases not matched to a gene: 7. The CDR3 loop reads CASSAGQGTSTDTQYF. DNA of the CDR3: TGCGCCAGCAGCGCCGGACAGGGAACTAGCACAGATACGCAGTATTTT.

The rearrangement uses TRBV5-6 and TRBJ2-5, with 10 bases identical to TRBD1. The V gene end was trimmed by 0 bases and the J gene end by 5 bases; junction bases not matched to a gene: 4. Germline V gene sequence: CDR1 SGHDT, CDR2 YYEEEE. CDR3 length: 15 residues. The CDR3 region is CASSLGTGGRETQYF. For the CDR3, the DNA is TGTGCCAGCAGCTTGGGGACAGGGGGACGGGAGACCCAGTACTTC.

This chain joins TRBV5-1 and TRBJ2-7, with TRBD2 identical over 12 bases. The CDR3 covers 15 residues. Germline V gives CDR1 SGHRS, CDR2 YFSETQ. V trimming: 4 bases; J trimming: 4 bases; junction bases outside the gene matches: 6. The DNA of the CDR3 is TGCGCCAGCAGCCAACCGACTAGCGGGAGTTACGAGCAGTACTTC. It is translated as CASSQPTSGSYEQYF.